The 18 T cell receptor beta chains below come from one sample, sequenced in a study of tumor-infiltrating lymphocytes in primary liver carcinoma. Alongside blood RNA obtained from unsorted whole blood, germline DNA was also extracted. A constant-region primer served to make TCR beta cDNA from roughly 540 ng total RNA. TCR beta libraries came from three nested multiplex PCR rounds using slightly modified ARM-PCR. Running about 11 cycles apiece, the first two PCR rounds relied on TRBV1-TRBV30 forward primers together with a C-beta reverse primer. TCRdb re-derived calls from the multiplex PCR reads in MiXCR, one entry per CDR3 protein. The sample lists approximately 300,000 distinct CDR3 sequences, 50% to 70% occurring once. The sample comprised peripheral blood. Receptors were obtained from a man between 40 and 49 years old with primary liver carcinoma and hepatitis B virus infection.

The CDR3 bases are TGCGCCAGCAGTTCTGGACAGGGAGGAGAGACCCAGTACTTC. It specifies CASSSGQGGETQYF. J is TRBJ2-5 and V is TRBV5-1; 8 bases fit TRBD1. V lost 5 bases, J lost 4 bases, and 7 bases stayed unmatched. Germline loops: CDR1 SGHRS, CDR2 YFSETQ. This CDR3 region has 14 residues.

This clonotype appeared a single time. This may be a read error: a much more frequent sequence differs by one nucleotide. This chain joins TRBV10-3 and TRBJ2-5, with D perhaps being TRBD1 or TRBD2 (5 bases each). CDR1 and CDR2 from the germline V gene are ENHRY and SYGVKD. Trimming took off 0 bases at V and 6 bases at J, with 14 bases between the two ends. The CDR3 loop spans 15 amino acids. CDR3 in DNA: TGTGCCATCAGTGAGTCGATCAGGGAGAGGAAGACCCAGTACTTC. Its protein product is CAISESIRERKTQYF.

Ten or more counts support this clonotype. This chain connects TRBV29-1 to TRBJ1-2; TRBD1 is a possible D gene (5 bases). This CDR3 has 11 amino acids. Trimming pared 5 bases from V and 4 bases from J, leaving 8 bases between. Germline loops: CDR1 SQVTM, CDR2 ANQGSEA. The CDR3: CSVRGLYGYTF. The CDR3 region has the DNA TGCAGCGTTAGGGGCCTCTATGGCTACACCTTC.

This clonotype was picked up one time. A clone one base away is much larger, so this may be a read error. The gene calls are TRBV10-2 and TRBJ2-5, with D perhaps TRBD1 (7 bases). V dropped 6 bases and J dropped 4 bases, with 21 bases sitting between them. This CDR3 has 16 amino acids. The germline V gene encodes CDR1 WSHSY and CDR2 SAAADI. CDR3 nucleotide sequence: TGCGCCAGCAGCGCCCTTGGACAGGAGGGCCGAGAGACCCAGTACTTC. As protein: CASSALGQEGRETQYF.

J is TRBJ2-5 and V is TRBV24-1; a weak D match, TRBD2 (6 bases). Trimming removed 3 bases at V and 7 bases at J, with 11 bases between. CDR3 length: 13 amino acids. Germline V gene sequence: CDR1 KGHDR, CDR2 SFDVKD. The CDR3 here is CATSDGGSVTQYF. CDR3 sequence (DNA): TGTGCCACCAGTGATGGGGGGTCGGTGACCCAGTACTTC.

There are a few counts of this clonotype. This clone may be a read error of a much larger clone one base away. The chain combines TRBV14 with TRBJ2-1; D not certain. Germline loops: CDR1 SGHDN, CDR2 FVKESK. The CDR3 has 16 amino acids. The CDR3 region has the DNA TGTACCAGCAGCACTGAGAAGGTTCTCTCCTACAATGAGCAGTTCTTC. This codes for CTSSTEKVLSYNEQFF. The full variable domain, in which reference TRBV14 and TRBJ2-1 provide the parts outside the CDR3, is EAGVTQFPSHSVIEKGQTVTLRCDPISGHDNLYWYRRVMGKEIKFLLHFVKESKQDESGMPNNRFLAERTGGTYSTLKVQPAELEDSGVYFCTSSTEKVLSYNEQFFGPGTRLTVL.

About this clonotype itself: Its ends do not fully match the called genes, so a read error is possible. The CDR3 sequence is CTSSPPGIWADAQYF. CDR3 coding DNA: TGTACCAGCAGCCCACCAGGGATCTGGGCAGATGCGCAGTATTTT. The J gene is TRBJ2-3, the V gene TRBV11-2; tentatively, D is TRBD1 (5 bases). CDR3 length: 15 residues. Germline assignment: CDR1 SGHAT and CDR2 FQNNGV.

This chain links TRBV6-2 or TRBV6-3 with TRBJ2-1; D gene uncertain. There are 17 residues in the CDR3. Trimming removed 2 bases from V and 10 bases from J, with 24 bases in between. Germline V gene sequence: CDR1 MNHEY, CDR2 SVGEGT. CDR3 bases: TGTGCCAGCAGTTACACGATTGTGGCAGCCGGTCGTGACGAGCAGTTCTTC. It is translated as CASSYTIVAAGRDEQFF.

The gene calls are TRBV30 and TRBJ1-1; maybe TRBD1 (6 bases). Germline CDR1 is GTSNPN and CDR2 is SVGIG (reference sequence). The CDR3 has 15 amino acids. Trimming shortened V by 0 bases and J by 12 bases, and 23 bases separated the two germline ends. The CDR3 nucleotides are TGTGCCTGGAGTGTCCGGACGACAGGCTCAGAGGCGACTTTCTTT. Protein: CAWSVRTTGSEATFF.

The sample holds many counts of this clonotype. The V and J genes are TRBV29-1 and TRBJ2-3; maybe TRBD1 (5 bases). The V gene's germline CDR1 is SQVTM and CDR2 ANQGSEA. Trimming cost V 8 bases and J 3 bases, with 21 bases left between them. The CDR3 runs to 15 residues. The chain's CDR3 is CSIPKSQGWTDTQYF. CDR3 sequence (DNA): TGCAGCATACCCAAGTCCCAGGGTTGGACAGATACGCAGTATTTT.

With regard to this clonotype: A much larger clone lies a single base off, so this may be a read error. V gene TRBV5-5 combines with J gene TRBJ1-3; D is uncertain. This CDR3 has 12 residues. The V gene's germline CDR1 is SGHKS and CDR2 YYEKEE (reference sequence). In DNA, the CDR3 is TGTGACAGCAGCTTGGCCCAGAGGGCCTTATATTTT. This encodes CDSSLAQRALYF. The full variable domain, its missing parts supplied by reference TRBV5-5 and TRBJ1-3, is DAGVTQSPTHLIKTRGQQVTLRCSPISGHKSVSWYQQVLGQGPQFIFQYYEKEERGRGNFPDRFSARQFPNYSSELNVNALLLGDSALYLCDSSLAQRALYFGEGSWLTVV.

This clonotype was seen at least ten times. This chain uses TRBV10-3 with TRBJ2-1; 13 nucleotides line up with TRBD2. Per the germline V gene, CDR1 is ENHRY and CDR2 is SYGVKD. The J segment lost 10 bases and the V segment lost 8 bases, leaving 8 bases of the junction unmatched. The CDR3 sequence is 14 residues long. CDR3 protein: CAIAPTSGRPEQFF. CDR3 in DNA: TGTGCCATCGCCCCGACTAGCGGGAGGCCCGAGCAGTTCTTC.

The chain carries TRBV11-2 and TRBJ2-5; D is ambiguous. Germline V gene data show CDR1 as SGHAT and CDR2 as FQNNGV. This CDR3 region has 15 residues. The CDR3 region is CISSPVGLVTETQYF. The CDR3 DNA reads as TGTATCAGCAGCCCCGTCGGGCTAGTCACAGAGACCCAGTACTTC.

As to this clonotype: The junction departs from germline at one end; a sequencing error may be responsible. The chain uses TRBV12-3 or TRBV12-4 and TRBJ1-3; 7 bases fit TRBD1. CDR3 length equals 15 residues. This CDR3 reads CPSTPTGHSGNTTYF. The CDR3 DNA follows: TGTCCCAGCACTCCGACAGGGCATTCTGGAAACACCACATATTTT.

This chain connects TRBV19 to TRBJ1-5; D gene ambiguous. This CDR3 contains 14 residues. Trimming removed 8 bases at V and 3 bases at J, with 14 bases between. CDR1 and CDR2 (germline): LNHDA, SQIVND (reference sequence). CDR3 nucleotide sequence: TGTGCCAGTGATGACACGAACAACAATCAGCCCCAGCATTTT. This gives the protein CASDDTNNNQPQHF.

This chain uses TRBV24-1 with TRBJ2-1, with 8 bases that match TRBD1. This CDR3 has 14 residues. After removal of 6 bases from V and 7 bases from J, the junction contained 7 bases not matched to a gene. CDR1 and CDR2 (germline): KGHDR, SFDVKD. The CDR3 loop reads CATSRDRGRNEQFF. The CDR3 nucleotides read TGTGCCACCAGTCGTGACAGGGGTAGGAATGAGCAGTTCTTC.

The genes are TRBV6-5 and TRBJ2-1; 13 bases are a match to TRBD2. Unmatched junction bases numbered 6, after V lost 5 bases and J lost 8 bases. In germline, CDR1 is MNHEY, CDR2 SVGAGI. The CDR3 totals 15 residues. DNA for the CDR3: TGTGCCAGCAGTAAGACTAGCGGGGGGAGTCATGAGCAGTTCTTC. Amino acids: CASSKTSGGSHEQFF.

Concerning this clonotype: A read error may explain this, as a much larger clone is one base away. The CDR3 DNA is TGTGCCAGCAACCCTGGGGTAGTGGGGGGGGATGAGCAGTTCTTC. The encoded protein is CASNPGVVGGDEQFF. The genes are TRBV6-1 and TRBJ2-1, with TRBD2 matching over 7 bases. V trimming: 7 bases; J trimming: 8 bases; junction bases outside the gene matches: 14. The germline gives CDR1 MNHNS, CDR2 SASEGT. The CDR3 totals 15 residues.